The 24 T cell receptor beta chains listed next were all sequenced from one sample in a study of blood T cell repertoires in COVID-19 (dated by TCRdb to about 2020). The receptor library was made with the immunoSEQ multiplex PCR assay. TCRdb re-hosts the immuneACCESS table, in-frame sequences only. Its copies lack some clones; in the studies checked, an unresolved V gene accounts for under half of them, and the cause for the rest is not known. This sample holds 200,000 or so clones; roughly 90% were observed only once. 1.7% of the sample is in the top ten clones. The sample was peripheral blood. Receptors were obtained from a man in his sixties or seventies with acute or convalescent COVID-19.

The V call is TRBV4-1, the J call TRBJ1-6, with 9 bases aligning to TRBD1. CDR1 and CDR2 (germline): MGHRA, YSYEKL. Trimming removed 4 bases from V and 9 bases from J; junction bases left unmatched: 7. This CDR3 is 15 amino acids long. CDR3 nucleotides: TGCGCCAGCAGCCTGGGCACAGGGGGCATTTCACCCCTCCACTTT. Its translation is CASSLGTGGISPLHF.

The chain has TRBV28 and TRBJ2-5; D gene uncertain. The germline V and J ends were trimmed by 2 bases and 2 bases, with 12 bases remaining between them. CDR3 size: 15 residues. Germline CDR1 reads MDHEN; CDR2 reads SYDVKM. CDR3 sequence reads: CASSLPLLTQETQYF. In DNA, the CDR3 is TGTGCCAGCAGTTTACCCCTACTAACACAAGAGACCCAGTACTTC. Variable domain in full (rest from reference TRBV28 and TRBJ2-5): DVKVTQSSRYLVKRTGEKVFLECVQDMDHENMFWYRQDPGLGLRLIYFSYDVKMKEKGDIPEGYSVSREKKERFSLILESASTNQTSMYLCASSLPLLTQETQYFGPGTRLLVL.

This clone was picked up a small number of times. This chain uses TRBV18 with TRBJ2-7; possible D gene TRBD1, 8 bases. The CDR3 extends over 16 amino acids. Germline V CDR1 and CDR2: KGHSH, LQKENI. The V end was cut by 2 bases, the J end by 7 bases, with 21 bases between. The CDR3 DNA is TGTGCCAGCTCACCAAGGAGCGGGACAGGCCGAGGGGAGCAGTACTTC. As protein: CASSPRSGTGRGEQYF.

This clone was seen only once. The chain links TRBV18 to TRBJ2-7; D is unclear. The CDR3 sequence is 14 residues long. Per germline, CDR1 KGHSH and CDR2 LQKENI. Trimming left V 3 bases short and J 1 base short, with 10 bases between. CDR3 sequence: CASSPFPSSYEQYF. In nucleotides, the CDR3 is TGTGCCAGCTCACCTTTCCCTAGTTCCTACGAGCAGTACTTC.

J is TRBJ1-6 and V is TRBV2, with TRBD1 matching 7 bases. The CDR3 is 15 amino acids. V lost 5 bases, J lost 5 bases, and 6 bases stayed unmatched. The germline gives CDR1 SNHLY, CDR2 FYNNEI. CDR3 sequence reads: CASSPGGFDNSPLHF. The CDR3 nucleotides are TGTGCCAGCAGTCCAGGGGGGTTCGATAATTCACCCCTCCACTTT.

This clone was detected only a few times. This sequence joins TRBV5-6 and TRBJ1-1; D is perhaps TRBD1 (5 bases). The length of the CDR3 is 17 residues. Germline V lookup: CDR1 SGHDT, CDR2 YYEEEE. Trimming cost V 4 bases and J 5 bases, with 24 bases left between them. This CDR3 is CASSPNKRVRGKTEAFF. For the CDR3, the DNA is TGTGCCAGCAGCCCCAACAAGAGGGTCCGGGGGAAAACTGAAGCTTTCTTT.

The V and J genes are TRBV20-1 and TRBJ1-5; possible D gene TRBD1, 5 bases. V shed 3 bases and J shed 5 bases, with 14 bases lying between them. CDR1 and CDR2 (germline): DFQATT, SNEGSKA (reference sequence). CDR3 length: 14 amino acids. CDR3 nucleotide sequence: TGCAGTGCTAGTGGGGCTGGGGAGCATCAGCCCCAGCATTTT. Translation gives CSASGAGEHQPQHF.

This clone was recorded only once. The V call is TRBV4-1, the J call TRBJ2-7; D perhaps matches TRBD1 (6 bases). With 1 base removed from V and 3 bases from J, the gap between germline ends came to 13 bases. This CDR3 contains 15 residues. CDR1 and CDR2 from the germline V gene are MGHRA and YSYEKL. CDR3 sequence (DNA): TGCGCCAGCAGCCAAGTTCCAGGGGTGAGCTACGAGCAGTACTTC. The encoded protein is CASSQVPGVSYEQYF.

The J gene is TRBJ2-5, the V gene TRBV7-9; a possible D gene is TRBD1 (6 bases). This CDR3 contains 13 residues. V lost 1 base and J 4 bases, leaving 7 bases between the germline ends. Germline V gene lookup returns CDR1 SEHNR and CDR2 FQNEAQ (reference sequence). The CDR3 loop reads CASSLVTGETQYF. CDR3 in DNA: TGTGCCAGCAGCTTAGTGACAGGAGAGACCCAGTACTTC.

The chain joins TRBV29-1 to TRBJ2-1; no clear D gene. CDR1 and CDR2 from the germline V gene are SQVTM and ANQGSEA. Deletions cut 6 bases from V and 5 bases from J, with 14 bases between. The CDR3 is 13 amino acids. The CDR3 sequence is CSVAGRNHNEQFF. CDR3 in DNA: TGCAGCGTCGCCGGCAGGAACCACAATGAGCAGTTCTTC.

This clone came up once. This chain links TRBV6-5 with TRBJ2-7, with D tentatively TRBD2 (5 bases). The germline CDR1 and CDR2 sequences are MNHEY and SVGAGI. The V and J ends lost 9 bases and 2 bases respectively, with 20 bases between them. The CDR3 is 15 amino acids. This chain's CDR3 is CASSSGFTETYEQYF. DNA for the CDR3: TGTGCCAGTTCATCGGGATTCACGGAAACCTACGAGCAGTACTTC.

This chain connects TRBV28 to TRBJ2-7; 8 bases are a match to TRBD1. Germline-derived CDR1 and CDR2 are MDHEN and SYDVKM. Unmatched junction bases numbered 6, after V lost 4 bases and J lost 1 base. This CDR3 region has 15 residues. Written as DNA, the CDR3 is TGTGCCAGCAGTTCCGGACAGGGAAATTCCTACGAGCAGTACTTC. Its protein is CASSSGQGNSYEQYF.

The V call is TRBV2, the J call TRBJ1-1; D not resolved. This CDR3 region has 16 residues. Germline V gives CDR1 SNHLY, CDR2 FYNNEI. Trimming shortened V by 1 base and J by 4 bases, and 16 bases separated the two germline ends. The CDR3 region has the DNA TGTGCCAGCAGTGAAGGAATTCGGGGAGTAGGCACTGAAGCTTTCTTT. Residues: CASSEGIRGVGTEAFF. The full variable domain, with the rest looked up from reference TRBV2 and TRBJ1-1, is EPEVTQTPSHQVTQMGQEVILRCVPISNHLYFYWYRQILGQKVEFLVSFYNNEISEKSEIFDDQFSVERPDGSNFTLKIRSTKLEDSAMYFCASSEGIRGVGTEAFFGQGTRLTVV.

The chain combines TRBV3-1 (or the pseudogene TRBV3-2) with TRBJ2-1; 8 positions agree with TRBD1. Germline V CDR1 and CDR2: LGHDT, YNNKEL (reference sequence). The CDR3 covers 13 residues. The J segment lost 6 bases and the V segment lost 7 bases, leaving 5 bases of the junction unmatched. The CDR3 is CASTTDRGNEQFF. CDR3 coding DNA: TGTGCCAGCACCACAGACAGGGGCAATGAGCAGTTCTTC.

Comments on this clone: Compared with germline, one end of the junction differs, possibly owing to a read error. The V call is TRBV2, the J call TRBJ1-5; D might be TRBD1 (5 bases). The length of the CDR3 is 14 residues. CDR1 SNHLY and CDR2 FYNNEI come from the germline V gene. The CDR3 coding sequence is TGTGCCAGCAGGGGTGACAGTAGCAGTCAGCCCCAGCATTTT. This gives the protein CASRGDSSSQPQHF.

The chain uses TRBV20-1 and TRBJ2-5; D perhaps matches TRBD2 (5 bases). Germline V CDR1 and CDR2: DFQATT, SNEGSKA (reference sequence). V lost 3 bases and J lost 5, with 19 bases in between. The CDR3 is 15 amino acids. The CDR3 sequence: CSASSPSGTPETQYF. DNA of the CDR3: TGCAGTGCTAGTTCCCCCAGCGGAACCCCGGAGACCCAGTACTTC.

The chain couples TRBV18 to TRBJ2-7; 9 bases are shared with TRBD2. J lost 0 bases, V lost 4 bases, and 4 bases had no gene match. The CDR3 sequence is 15 residues long. Per germline, CDR1 KGHSH and CDR2 LQKENI. The CDR3 sequence is CASSRLAGTSYEQYF. Written as DNA, the CDR3 is TGTGCCAGCTCACGGCTAGCGGGGACCTCCTACGAGCAGTACTTC.

The sample holds a few counts of this clone. This chain uses TRBV10-1 with TRBJ1-4, with 8 nucleotides matching TRBD1. The length of the CDR3 is 14 residues. Germline lookup yields CDR1 WNHNN and CDR2 SYGVQD (reference sequence). The ends lost 5 bases at V and 7 bases at J; junction bases unmatched: 6. This chain's CDR3 is CASSIGQGSEKLFF. The DNA of the CDR3 is TGCGCCAGCAGTATAGGACAGGGAAGTGAAAAACTGTTTTTT.

This clone was observed a handful of times. The chain uses TRBV18 and TRBJ2-5; D remains unclear. This CDR3 region has 13 residues. Germline loops: CDR1 KGHSH, CDR2 LQKENI. V shed 3 bases and J shed 5 bases, with 10 bases lying between them. This CDR3 is CASSPLDGETQYF. CDR3 coding DNA: TGTGCCAGCTCACCCCTCGACGGGGAGACCCAGTACTTC. The variable domain in full, with the rest retrieved from reference TRBV18 and TRBJ2-5, is NAGVMQNPRHLVRRRGQEARLRCSPMKGHSHVYWYRQLPEEGLKFMVYLQKENIIDESGMPKERFSAEFPKEGPSILRIQQVVRGDSAAYFCASSPLDGETQYFGPGTRLLVL.

V usage is TRBV7-9 and J usage is TRBJ2-7, with TRBD1 matching 8 bases. CDR3 size: 15 residues. With 5 bases clipped from V and 6 bases from J, the junction kept 12 bases outside the gene matches. CDR1 and CDR2 (germline): SEHNR, FQNEAQ (reference sequence). The DNA for the CDR3 is TGTGCCAGCAGCCCTACGGGACAGGCCGCCTCCGAGCAGTACTTC. This sequence encodes CASSPTGQAASEQYF. The entire variable domain, with the rest obtained from reference TRBV7-9 and TRBJ2-7, is as follows: DTGVSQNPRHKITKRGQNVTFRCDPISEHNRLYWYRQTLGQGPEFLTYFQNEAQLEKSRLLSDRFSAERPKGSFSTLEIQRTEQGDSAMYLCASSPTGQAASEQYFGPGTRLTVT.

V is TRBV7-9 and J is TRBJ1-6; D is uncertain. The CDR3 runs to 14 residues. Trimming removed 1 base from V and 7 bases from J, with 8 bases in between. From germline, CDR1 is SEHNR and CDR2 FQNEAQ (reference sequence). The CDR3 nucleotides read TGTGCCAGCAGCTTAGGACGGGAGAATTCACCCCTCCACTTT. Translating it yields CASSLGRENSPLHF.

V gene TRBV10-3 combines with J gene TRBJ2-3, with TRBD1 identical over 7 bases. With 3 bases clipped from V and 4 bases from J, the junction kept 4 bases outside the gene matches. The CDR3 consists of 14 residues. Germline loops: CDR1 ENHRY, CDR2 SYGVKD. The CDR3 DNA reads as TGTGCCATCAGTGACCGACAGGGAGCAGATACGCAGTATTTT. As protein: CAISDRQGADTQYF.

V usage is TRBV11-2 and J usage is TRBJ2-7; TRBD1 agrees at 7 bases. V gave up 5 bases and J gave up 4 bases; unmatched junction bases: 5. In germline, CDR1 is SGHAT, CDR2 FQNNGV. CDR3 length: 13 amino acids. The CDR3 is CASSQGQIYEQYF. The CDR3 DNA reads TGTGCCAGCAGCCAGGGACAGATATACGAGCAGTACTTC.

CDR3 sequence reads: CASSRGLPWGSPLHF. The CDR3 DNA sequence: TGTGCCAGCAGCCGCGGACTTCCTTGGGGTTCACCCCTCCACTTT. This chain connects TRBV27 to TRBJ1-6, with D uncertain. V was cut by 6 bases and J by 9 bases, with 18 bases left in between. The CDR3 runs to 15 residues. Germline-derived CDR1 and CDR2 are MNHEY and SMNVEV (reference sequence).